The clone carrying this T cell receptor (beta chain) has more than one count but fewer than ten. This sample also contains other DNA sequences that code for the same CDR3. This table comes from immunoSEQ multiplex PCR, and its TCRdb copy is limited to in-frame clones, with some not included. The sample shows approximately 200,000 clones, 70% to 90% of them seen only once. This sample was taken from a study of blood T cell repertoires in COVID-19. Study at large: Sources were T cells, B-cell-depleted T cells, or PBMCs; the material itself was cDNA or gDNA.

V was pared by 5 bases and J by 2 bases, with 6 bases between. This CDR3 is built from 12 residues. The germline V gene has CDR1 MNHEY and CDR2 SVGAGI. This rearrangement joins TRBV6-5 to TRBJ1-1, with unresolved D. The receptor's source is a man in his forties with acute or convalescent COVID-19. The specimen sequenced was peripheral blood. The CDR3 DNA is TGTGCCAGCAGTCGTACTAACACTGAAGCTTTCTTT. The encoded protein is CASSRTNTEAFF.